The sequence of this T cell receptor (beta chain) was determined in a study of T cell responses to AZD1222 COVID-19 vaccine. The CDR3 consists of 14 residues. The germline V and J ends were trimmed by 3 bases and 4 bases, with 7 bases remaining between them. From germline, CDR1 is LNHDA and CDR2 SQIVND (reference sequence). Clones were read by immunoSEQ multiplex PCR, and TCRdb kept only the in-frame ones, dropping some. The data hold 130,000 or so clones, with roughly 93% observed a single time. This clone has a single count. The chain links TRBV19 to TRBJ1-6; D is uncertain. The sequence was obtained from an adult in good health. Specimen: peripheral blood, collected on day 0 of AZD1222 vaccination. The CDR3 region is CASSIGRYNSPLHF. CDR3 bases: TGTGCCAGTAGTATTGGACGGTATAATTCACCCCTCCACTTT.